This T cell receptor (beta chain) was captured by sequencing in a study of radiotherapy plus CTLA-4 blockade in lung cancer (dated by TCRdb to between 2018 and 2020). About the study as a whole: Among the enrolled patients, roughly 19% had an objective response, and about 31% reached disease control.

Library construction relied on the immunoSEQ multiplex PCR assay. Not all clones reach the TCRdb copy of this immuneACCESS table, which keeps in-frame sequences only. Checked studies attribute under half of the gap to unresolved V genes and leave the rest unexplained. The sample data list 39,000 or so clones, and about 73% of these were observed just once. The top ten clones comprise under 10% of the sample. The study evaluated CTLA-4 blockade (ipilimumab) given together with focal radiation therapy in patients who had chemo-refractory metastatic non-small-cell lung cancer. Study-wide conclusions, independent of this receptor: After treatment with radiotherapy and ipilimumab, TCR clones that originated in tumors expanded in peripheral blood. Increased serum interferon-beta after radiation, together with early dynamic changes in blood T cell clones, were reported to be the strongest predictors of response.

This clone was detected only a few times. Its antigen is not yet known. Per-nucleotide qualities are absent, and no much larger clonotype sits a single base away. The germline V gene yields SGHAT for CDR1 and FQNNGV for CDR2. Trimming accounts for 5 bases at V and 5 bases at J, while the number of junction bases matched to no gene is 10. Inclusive of the bounding cysteine and phenylalanine, the CDR3 is 15 residues long. The only DNA kept is the CDR3, 45 bases in frame from the first base. The sample consisted of peripheral blood, taken from a patient treated with radiotherapy plus ipilimumab. The clonotype comes from a human donor with non-small cell lung cancer who had stable disease on radiotherapy plus ipilimumab. The sequence joins TRBV11-2 to TRBJ1-1, with 8 central nucleotides matching TRBD1. CDR3 sequence: CASSPSDRARTEAFF. The nucleotide sequence is TGTGCCAGCAGCCCTTCGGACAGGGCGAGGACTGAAGCTTTCTTT.